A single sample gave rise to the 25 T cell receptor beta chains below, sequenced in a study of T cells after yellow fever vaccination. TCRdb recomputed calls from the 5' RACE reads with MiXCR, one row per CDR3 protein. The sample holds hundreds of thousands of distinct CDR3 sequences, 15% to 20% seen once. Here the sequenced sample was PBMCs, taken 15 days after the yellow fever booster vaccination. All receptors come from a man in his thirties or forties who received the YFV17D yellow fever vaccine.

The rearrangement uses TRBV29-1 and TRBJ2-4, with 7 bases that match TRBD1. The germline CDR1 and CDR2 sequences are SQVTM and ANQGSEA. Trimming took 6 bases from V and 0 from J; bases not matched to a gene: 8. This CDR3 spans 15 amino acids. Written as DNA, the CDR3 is TGCAGCGTGGGGACAGAAACCCTAGCCAAAAACATTCAGTACTTC. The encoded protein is CSVGTETLAKNIQYF.

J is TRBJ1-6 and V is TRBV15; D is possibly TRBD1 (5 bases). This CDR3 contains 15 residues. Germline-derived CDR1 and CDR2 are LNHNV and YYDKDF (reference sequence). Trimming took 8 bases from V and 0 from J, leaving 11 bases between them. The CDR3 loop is CATLDTSSYNSPLHF. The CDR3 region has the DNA TGTGCCACCTTGGACACGAGCTCCTATAATTCACCCCTCCACTTT.

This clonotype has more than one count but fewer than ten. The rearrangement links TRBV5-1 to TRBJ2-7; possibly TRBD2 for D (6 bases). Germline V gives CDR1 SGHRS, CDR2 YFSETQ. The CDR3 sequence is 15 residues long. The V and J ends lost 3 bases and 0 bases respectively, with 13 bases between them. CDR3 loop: CASSSPGSGSYEQYF. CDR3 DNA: TGCGCCAGCAGCTCCCCTGGTAGCGGCTCCTACGAGCAGTACTTC.

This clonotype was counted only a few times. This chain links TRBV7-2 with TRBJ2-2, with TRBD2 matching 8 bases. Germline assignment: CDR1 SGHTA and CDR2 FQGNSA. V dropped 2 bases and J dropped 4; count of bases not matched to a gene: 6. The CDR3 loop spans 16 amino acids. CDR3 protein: CASSLTGGPVTGELFF. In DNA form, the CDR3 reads TGTGCCAGCAGCTTAACGGGAGGGCCGGTCACCGGGGAGCTGTTTTTT.

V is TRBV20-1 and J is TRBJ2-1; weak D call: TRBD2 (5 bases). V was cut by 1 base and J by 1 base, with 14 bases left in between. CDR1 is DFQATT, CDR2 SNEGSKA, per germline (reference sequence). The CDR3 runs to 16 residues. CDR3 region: CSARVLLAESYNEQFF. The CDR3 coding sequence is TGCAGTGCTAGAGTGCTGCTAGCCGAGTCCTACAATGAGCAGTTCTTC.

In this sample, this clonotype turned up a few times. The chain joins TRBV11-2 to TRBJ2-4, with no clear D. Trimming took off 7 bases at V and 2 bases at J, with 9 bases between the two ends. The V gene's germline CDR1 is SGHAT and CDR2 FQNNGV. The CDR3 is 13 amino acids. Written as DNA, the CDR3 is TGTGCCAGCAACGGCGCGTCCAAAAACATTCAGTACTTC. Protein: CASNGASKNIQYF.

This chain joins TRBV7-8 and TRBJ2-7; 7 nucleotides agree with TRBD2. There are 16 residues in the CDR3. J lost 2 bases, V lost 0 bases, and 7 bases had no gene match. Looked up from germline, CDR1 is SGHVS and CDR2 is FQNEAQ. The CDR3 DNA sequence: TGTGCCAGCAGCTTAGCGGGGGGGTCCAGGGCCTACGAGCAGTACTTC. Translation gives CASSLAGGSRAYEQYF.

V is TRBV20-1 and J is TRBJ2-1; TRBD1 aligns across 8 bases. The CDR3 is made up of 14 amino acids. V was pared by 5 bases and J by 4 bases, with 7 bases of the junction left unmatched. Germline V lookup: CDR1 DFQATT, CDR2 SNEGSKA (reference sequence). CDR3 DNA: TGCAGTGCTGTCGGGACAGGAAATTACAATGAGCAGTTCTTC. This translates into CSAVGTGNYNEQFF.

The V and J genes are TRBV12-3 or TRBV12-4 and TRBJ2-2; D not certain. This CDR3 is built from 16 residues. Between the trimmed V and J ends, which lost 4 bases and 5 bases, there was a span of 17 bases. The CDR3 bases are TGTGCCAGCAGTTATTACAGCGACCTTCGAACCGGGGAGCTGTTTTTT. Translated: CASSYYSDLRTGELFF.

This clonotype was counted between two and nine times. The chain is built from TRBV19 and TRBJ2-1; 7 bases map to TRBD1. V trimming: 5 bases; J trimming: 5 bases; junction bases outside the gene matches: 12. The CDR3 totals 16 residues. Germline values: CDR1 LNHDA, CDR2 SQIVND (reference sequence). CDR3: CASSSQGQGDHNEQFF. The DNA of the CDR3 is TGTGCCAGTAGTTCACAGGGCCAGGGGGATCACAATGAGCAGTTCTTC.

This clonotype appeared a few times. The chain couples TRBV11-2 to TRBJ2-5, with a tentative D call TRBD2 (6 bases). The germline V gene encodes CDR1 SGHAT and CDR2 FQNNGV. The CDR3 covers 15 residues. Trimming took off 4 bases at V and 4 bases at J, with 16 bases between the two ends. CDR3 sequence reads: CASSSAHLSGETQYF. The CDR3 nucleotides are TGTGCCAGCAGCTCCGCTCACCTTAGCGGAGAGACCCAGTACTTC.

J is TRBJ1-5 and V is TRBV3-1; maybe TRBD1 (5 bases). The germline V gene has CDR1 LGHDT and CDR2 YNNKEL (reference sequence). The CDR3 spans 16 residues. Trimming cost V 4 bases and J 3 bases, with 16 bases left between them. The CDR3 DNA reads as TGTGCCAGCAGCCGCGGGAGCGGAGGGGTCAATCAGCCCCAGCATTTT. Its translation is CASSRGSGGVNQPQHF.

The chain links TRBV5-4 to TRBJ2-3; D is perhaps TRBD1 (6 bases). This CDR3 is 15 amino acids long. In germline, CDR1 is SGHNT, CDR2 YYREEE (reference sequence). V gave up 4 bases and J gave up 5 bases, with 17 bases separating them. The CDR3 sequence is CASSGPGTKGDTQYF. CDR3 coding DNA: TGTGCCAGCAGCGGACCGGGGACAAAGGGAGATACGCAGTATTTT.

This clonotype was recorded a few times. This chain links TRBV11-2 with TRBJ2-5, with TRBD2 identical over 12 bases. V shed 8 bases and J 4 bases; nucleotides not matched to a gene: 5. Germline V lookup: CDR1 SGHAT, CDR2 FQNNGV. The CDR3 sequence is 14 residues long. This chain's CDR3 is CASVGLAGIETQYF. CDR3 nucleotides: TGTGCCAGCGTAGGACTAGCGGGGATAGAGACCCAGTACTTC.

CDR3 sequence reads: CASSFIGMNTEAFF. The CDR3 region has the DNA TGTGCCAGCAGTTTTATTGGAATGAACACTGAAGCTTTCTTT. The rearrangement uses TRBV6-5 and TRBJ1-1; no firm D call. CDR1 is MNHEY and CDR2 is SVGAGI in the germline V gene. The CDR3 length is 14 residues. With 4 bases removed from V and 0 bases from J, the gap between germline ends came to 9 bases.

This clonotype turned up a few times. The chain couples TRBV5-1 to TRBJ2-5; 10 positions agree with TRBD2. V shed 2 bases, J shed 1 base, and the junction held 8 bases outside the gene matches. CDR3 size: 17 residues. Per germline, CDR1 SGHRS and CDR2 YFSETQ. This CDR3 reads CASSFSPSGSTQETQYF. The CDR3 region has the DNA TGCGCCAGCAGCTTCTCGCCTAGCGGGAGCACCCAAGAGACCCAGTACTTC.

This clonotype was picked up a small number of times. CDR3 sequence: CATWVSGSGRNEQFF. The CDR3, as DNA: TGTGCCACCTGGGTGAGCGGGTCGGGTCGGAATGAGCAGTTCTTC. The rearrangement uses TRBV12-3 or TRBV12-4 and TRBJ2-1; D is possibly TRBD2 (6 bases). CDR3 length: 15 amino acids. With 10 bases removed from V and 7 bases from J, the gap between germline ends came to 23 bases.

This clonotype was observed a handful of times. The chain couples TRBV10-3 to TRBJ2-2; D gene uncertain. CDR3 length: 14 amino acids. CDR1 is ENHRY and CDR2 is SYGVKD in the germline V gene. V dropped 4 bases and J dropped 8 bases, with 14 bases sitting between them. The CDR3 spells CAISVDLDGGELFF. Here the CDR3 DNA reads TGTGCCATCAGTGTTGACCTAGATGGAGGGGAGCTGTTTTTT.

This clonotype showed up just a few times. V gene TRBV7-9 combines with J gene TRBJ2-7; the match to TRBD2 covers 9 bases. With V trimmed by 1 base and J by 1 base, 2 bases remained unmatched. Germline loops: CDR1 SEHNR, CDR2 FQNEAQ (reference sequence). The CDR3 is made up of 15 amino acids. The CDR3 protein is CASSLGGLASYEQYF. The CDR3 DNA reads TGTGCCAGCAGCTTAGGTGGACTAGCGTCCTACGAGCAGTACTTC.

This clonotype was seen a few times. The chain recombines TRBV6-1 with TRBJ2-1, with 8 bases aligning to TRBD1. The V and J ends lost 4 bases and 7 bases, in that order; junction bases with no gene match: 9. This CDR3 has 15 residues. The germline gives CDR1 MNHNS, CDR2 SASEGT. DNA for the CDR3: TGTGCCAGCAGTGTATCAGGGACAGGCTCGAATGAGCAGTTCTTC. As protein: CASSVSGTGSNEQFF.

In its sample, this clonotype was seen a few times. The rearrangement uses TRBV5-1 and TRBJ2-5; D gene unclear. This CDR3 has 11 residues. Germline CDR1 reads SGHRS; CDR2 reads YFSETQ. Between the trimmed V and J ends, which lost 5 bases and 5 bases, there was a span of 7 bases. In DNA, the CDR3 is TGCGCCAGCAGGGATTTCGAGACCCAGTACTTC. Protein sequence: CASRDFETQYF.

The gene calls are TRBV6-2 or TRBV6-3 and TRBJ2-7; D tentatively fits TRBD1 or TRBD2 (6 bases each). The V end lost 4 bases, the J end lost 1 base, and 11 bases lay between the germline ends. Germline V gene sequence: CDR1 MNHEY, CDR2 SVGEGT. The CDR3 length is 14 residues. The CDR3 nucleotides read TGTGCCAGCAGTTGGGGGGCAGGTTCCTACGAGCAGTACTTC. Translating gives CASSWGAGSYEQYF.

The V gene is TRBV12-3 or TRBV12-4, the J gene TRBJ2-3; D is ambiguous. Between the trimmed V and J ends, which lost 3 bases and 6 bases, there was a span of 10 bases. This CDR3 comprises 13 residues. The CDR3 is CASSFTEGDTQYF. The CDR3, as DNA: TGTGCCAGCAGTTTTACGGAAGGGGATACGCAGTATTTT.

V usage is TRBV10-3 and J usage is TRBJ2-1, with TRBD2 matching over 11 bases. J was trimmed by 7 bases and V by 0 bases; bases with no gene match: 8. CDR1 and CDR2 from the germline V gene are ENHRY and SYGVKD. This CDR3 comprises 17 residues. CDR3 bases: TGTGCCATCAGTGAGTCGGGTAGCGGGAGGGCCATGAATGAGCAGTTCTTC. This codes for CAISESGSGRAMNEQFF.

CDR3 loop: CASSPQSTIYEQFF. DNA for the CDR3: TGTGCCAGCAGCCCCCAGTCGACGATCTATGAGCAGTTCTTC. The gene calls are TRBV7-2 and TRBJ2-1, with unresolved D. Trimming pared 5 bases from V and 8 bases from J, leaving 16 bases between. Germline CDR1 SGHTA, CDR2 FQGNSA. The CDR3 sequence is 14 residues long.